These 10 T cell receptor beta chains share one sample of origin, sequenced in a study of patients and donors after allogeneic stem cell transplantation. TCRdb re-called the RT-PCR reads with MiXCR, one entry per CDR3 protein. The sample carries about a million distinct CDR3 sequences, about a sixth recorded once. The sample taken for sequencing was blood, either unsorted or a sorted T cell fraction (not recorded which). The receptors here all came from a human donor who was either an allogeneic HSCT recipient or a stem cell or donor lymphocyte infusion donor (not recorded which). It is not recorded whose cells these are; they may come from a transplant donor.

The chain combines TRBV12-3 or TRBV12-4 with TRBJ2-1, with D unresolved. This CDR3 is 14 amino acids long. V gave up 5 bases and J gave up 3 bases, with 11 bases separating them. CDR3 protein: CASSIFSNYNEQFF. In DNA form, the CDR3 reads TGTGCCAGCAGTATATTTAGCAACTACAATGAGCAGTTCTTC.

V and J are TRBV6-1 and TRBJ2-1; D is tentatively TRBD1 or TRBD2 (5 bases each). Trimming removed 8 bases at V and 2 bases at J, with 16 bases between. CDR1 MNHNS and CDR2 SASEGT come from the germline V gene. This CDR3 has 15 amino acids. CDR3 sequence reads: CASGTGTQTYNEQFF. In DNA, the CDR3 is TGTGCCAGCGGGACCGGGACCCAGACCTACAATGAGCAGTTCTTC.

A few counts support this clonotype. The V and J genes are TRBV20-1 and TRBJ2-1; 9 nucleotides line up with TRBD2. The CDR3 contains 14 residues. CDR1 and CDR2 (germline): DFQATT, SNEGSKA (reference sequence). V was pared by 5 bases and J by 6 bases, with 8 bases of the junction left unmatched. For the CDR3, the DNA is TGCAGTGCTTTGGCGGGGGGGCTGGTCAATGAGCAGTTCTTC. Its translation: CSALAGGLVNEQFF.

The rearrangement joins TRBV6-5 to TRBJ2-5; 9 bases are shared with TRBD2. The V gene's germline CDR1 is MNHEY and CDR2 SVGAGI. The CDR3 totals 17 residues. J lost 1 base, V lost 2 bases, and 8 bases had no gene match. CDR3: CASSYRGSGGTQETQYF. CDR3 nucleotides: TGTGCCAGCAGTTACCGTGGTAGCGGGGGCACCCAAGAGACCCAGTACTTC.

The chain uses TRBV29-1 and TRBJ2-7; unclear D gene. This CDR3 region has 12 residues. Trimming took off 5 bases at V and 2 bases at J, with 10 bases between the two ends. Per the germline V gene, CDR1 is SQVTM and CDR2 is ANQGSEA. This CDR3 reads CSVRVGTYEQYF. CDR3 in DNA: TGCAGCGTTCGGGTAGGCACCTACGAGCAGTACTTC.

The V call is TRBV30, the J call TRBJ1-2; D not certain. Trimming shortened V by 5 bases and J by 7 bases, and 17 bases separated the two germline ends. Germline-derived CDR1 and CDR2 are GTSNPN and SVGIG (reference sequence). The CDR3 totals 13 residues. The CDR3 sequence: CAWAHQQVFGYTF. The CDR3 DNA is TGTGCCTGGGCGCACCAGCAAGTTTTTGGCTACACCTTC.

This clonotype has more than one count but fewer than ten. This chain connects TRBV5-1 to TRBJ2-3; 10 nucleotides align to TRBD2. The CDR3 extends over 16 amino acids. Germline-derived CDR1 and CDR2 are SGHRS and YFSETQ. The J segment lost 6 bases and the V segment lost 0 bases, leaving 7 bases of the junction unmatched. CDR3 residues: CASSLVEAGGVDTQYF. CDR3 coding DNA: TGCGCCAGCAGCTTGGTCGAAGCGGGAGGGGTGGATACGCAGTATTTT.

This clonotype was counted a few times. V and J are TRBV4-2 and TRBJ2-1, with D perhaps TRBD1 or TRBD2 (5 bases each). Trimming removed 3 bases from V and 0 bases from J, with 30 bases in between. This CDR3 region has 22 residues. Germline CDR1 is LGHNA and CDR2 is YNFKEQ. CDR3: CASSHMILPGRLESSSYNEQFF. The CDR3 nucleotides are TGTGCCAGCAGCCACATGATTCTACCGGGACGGCTTGAATCGAGCTCCTACAATGAGCAGTTCTTC.

This clonotype was detected a few times. This CDR3 is missing its conserved last phenylalanine or tryptophan, likely due to a read error. This chain connects TRBV18 to TRBJ1-1; D perhaps matches TRBD1 (6 bases). The V gene's germline CDR1 is KGHSH and CDR2 LQKENI. The CDR3 extends over 14 amino acids. V was shortened by 6 bases and J by 0 bases, with 11 bases between the two germline ends. The CDR3 region has the DNA TGTGCCAGCTCTCCGGACAGATTGAACACTGAAGCTTTCCTT. The encoded protein is CASSPDRLNTEAFL.

The chain uses TRBV24-1 and TRBJ2-1; D might be TRBD1 (7 bases). V was cut by 1 base and J by 4 bases, with 13 bases left in between. This CDR3 region has 16 residues. CDR1 is KGHDR, CDR2 SFDVKD, per germline. Here the CDR3 DNA reads TGTGCCACCAGTGATTTCCAGGGGGGCCTTTACAATGAGCAGTTCTTC. This encodes CATSDFQGGLYNEQFF.